The clone carrying this T cell receptor (beta chain) was detected only a few times. Its antigen remains unknown. This specimen comes from a study of identical twins. Study findings and constraints: Sharing of beta out-of-frame sequences by twins showed a weaker excess.

TCRdb processed the 5' RACE reads anew with MiXCR; each CDR3 protein has one entry. The data show about 890,000 distinct CDR3 sequences, roughly an eighth seen once. Every donor was a healthy Caucasian. The sample also formed part of further work on yellow fever vaccine responses in identical twins. That paper states: Twins' vaccine T cell response reportedly gave the appearance of partial convergence and partial personalization.

Specimen: PBMCs. The sequence was obtained from a woman aged 18-29 years in good health.

The CDR3 loop is CASSYDRVTEAFF. The CDR3 DNA reads TGTGCCAGCAGCTATGACAGAGTCACTGAAGCTTTCTTT. The rearrangement uses TRBV28 and TRBJ1-1; a possible D gene is TRBD1 (5 bases). Trimming pared 6 bases from V and 4 bases from J, leaving 12 bases between. Germline CDR1 MDHEN, CDR2 SYDVKM. This CDR3 has 13 amino acids.